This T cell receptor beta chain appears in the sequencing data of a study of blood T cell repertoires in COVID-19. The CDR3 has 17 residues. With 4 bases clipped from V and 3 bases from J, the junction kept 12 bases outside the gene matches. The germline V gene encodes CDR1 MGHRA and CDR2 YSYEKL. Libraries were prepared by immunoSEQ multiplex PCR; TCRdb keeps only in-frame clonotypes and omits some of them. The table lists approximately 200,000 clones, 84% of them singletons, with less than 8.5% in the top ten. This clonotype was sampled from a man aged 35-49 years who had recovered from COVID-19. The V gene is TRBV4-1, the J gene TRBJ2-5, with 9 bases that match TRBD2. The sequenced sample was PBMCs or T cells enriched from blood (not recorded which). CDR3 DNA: TGCGCCAGCAGCCGGCGGGCGGGGGGGAGTTTAGAAGAGACCCAGTACTTC. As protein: CASSRRAGGSLEETQYF.